Shown below are 13 T cell receptor beta chains from a single sample sequenced in a study of OX40 agonist ivuxolimab in advanced cancers. Clones were sequenced by immunoSEQ multiplex PCR, and TCRdb holds only the in-frame ones, with some missing. The data show 65,000 to 70,000 clones, with about 89% seen just once and approximately 0.3% held by the top ten. The source was CD4+ or CD8+ T cells sorted from blood, collected in a trial of the OX40 agonist ivuxolimab. These receptors were taken from an adult with an advanced solid tumor such as melanoma, head and neck, liver or kidney cancer.

This clone has only one observation. This chain connects TRBV2 to TRBJ2-5; perhaps TRBD1 as D (7 bases). Germline lookup yields CDR1 SNHLY and CDR2 FYNNEI. V lost 6 bases to trimming and J lost 5 bases, with 16 bases between them. CDR3 size: 14 residues. CDR3 coding DNA: TGTGCCAGCAGCCGGGCCAGGGGGGACGAGACCCAGTACTTC. It specifies CASSRARGDETQYF.

The chain recombines TRBV7-8 with TRBJ2-3; 11 bases line up with TRBD2. The V gene end was trimmed by 4 bases and the J gene end by 0 bases; junction bases not matched to a gene: 3. The CDR3 covers 16 residues. CDR1 and CDR2 (germline): SGHVS, FQNEAQ. CDR3 sequence reads: CASSSRTSGSTDTQYF. CDR3 sequence (DNA): TGTGCCAGCAGCTCCAGGACTAGCGGGAGCACAGATACGCAGTATTTT.

The chain employs TRBV9 and TRBJ1-4, with 10 bases that match TRBD1. Germline CDR1 SGDLS, CDR2 YYNGEE. V gave up 1 base and J gave up 7 bases; unmatched junction bases: 4. The CDR3 runs 15 residues. CDR3 nucleotides: TGTGCCAGCAGCGTAACCGGGACAGGGGTTGAAAAACTGTTTTTT. The encoded protein is CASSVTGTGVEKLFF.

J is TRBJ2-7 and V is TRBV5-1; D gene unclear. Trimming removed 4 bases from V and 7 bases from J, with 24 bases in between. The CDR3 has 16 residues. Germline V lookup: CDR1 SGHRS, CDR2 YFSETQ. CDR3 protein: CASSRYLPAAPEEQYF. CDR3 sequence (DNA): TGCGCCAGCAGCAGATACCTCCCCGCGGCCCCCGAGGAGCAGTACTTC.

The chain carries TRBV7-9 and TRBJ1-1; D may be TRBD1 (5 bases). Germline V CDR1 and CDR2: SEHNR, FQNEAQ (reference sequence). V was clipped by 5 bases and J by 0 bases, with 19 bases between them. This CDR3 is built from 17 residues. CDR3 sequence (DNA): TGTGCCAGCAGCCTTAGGGGTGAGGGGAAGTTGAACACTGAAGCTTTCTTT. As protein: CASSLRGEGKLNTEAFF.

The chain links TRBV15 to TRBJ1-2; D may be TRBD1 (5 bases). This CDR3 has 15 residues. V was trimmed by 0 bases and J by 4 bases, leaving 12 bases between them. CDR1 and CDR2 from the germline V gene are LNHNV and YYDKDF (reference sequence). The DNA for the CDR3 is TGTGCCACCAGCAGAGATGCCGACAGACTCTATGGCTACACCTTC. It translates to CATSRDADRLYGYTF.

The chain combines TRBV7-3 with TRBJ2-3; D might be TRBD1 (6 bases). CDR1 and CDR2 from the germline V gene are SGHTA and FQGTGA. This CDR3 has 16 amino acids. Between the trimmed V and J ends, which lost 5 bases and 1 base, there was a span of 16 bases. CDR3 sequence: CASSRTGSAGTDTQYF. DNA of the CDR3: TGTGCCAGCAGCCGTACAGGGTCGGCGGGCACAGATACGCAGTATTTT.

This chain links TRBV5-4 with TRBJ2-5; D may be TRBD1 or TRBD2 (5 bases each). The CDR3 spans 13 residues. Per the germline V gene, CDR1 is SGHNT and CDR2 is YYREEE (reference sequence). V lost 0 bases and J 5 bases, leaving 8 bases between the germline ends. The CDR3 region has the DNA TGTGCCAGCAGCTTGGGGGGGACGGAGACCCAGTACTTC. Translating gives CASSLGGTETQYF.

The chain couples TRBV5-1 to TRBJ2-7; D perhaps matches TRBD2 (5 bases). Germline-derived CDR1 and CDR2 are SGHRS and YFSETQ. The V and J ends lost 0 bases and 4 bases respectively, with 5 bases between them. The CDR3 is made up of 12 amino acids. Here the CDR3 DNA reads TGCGCCAGCAGCTTGGGCGGGTACGAGCAGTACTTC. It yields the protein CASSLGGYEQYF.

V is TRBV19 and J is TRBJ2-1; 11 bases fit TRBD1. Germline values: CDR1 LNHDA, CDR2 SQIVND (reference sequence). J was trimmed by 5 bases and V by 3 bases; bases with no gene match: 3. The CDR3 loop spans 15 amino acids. The CDR3 bases are TGTGCCAGTAGTATGGGACAGGGGGGGAACAATGAGCAGTTCTTC. Translating gives CASSMGQGGNNEQFF. Full variable domain (rest looked up from reference TRBV19 and TRBJ2-1): DGGITQSPKYLFRKEGQNVTLSCEQNLNHDAMYWYRQDPGQGLRLIYYSQIVNDFQKGDIAEGYSVSREKKESFPLTVTSAQKNPTAFYLCASSMGQGGNNEQFFGPGTRLTVL.

The rearrangement joins TRBV29-1 to TRBJ1-5; 7 positions agree with TRBD1. The ends lost 6 bases at V and 9 bases at J; junction bases unmatched: 11. CDR1 SQVTM and CDR2 ANQGSEA come from the germline V gene. This CDR3 is 13 amino acids long. In DNA, the CDR3 is TGCAGCGTGGGAGACAGGGCCACGGGGCCCCAGCATTTT. The encoded protein is CSVGDRATGPQHF.

J is TRBJ1-1 and V is TRBV19, with unresolved D. This CDR3 region has 14 residues. The V end lost 3 bases, the J end lost 0 bases, and 8 bases lay between the germline ends. Germline V gives CDR1 LNHDA, CDR2 SQIVND (reference sequence). CDR3 loop: CASSIGDLNTEAFF. The CDR3, as DNA: TGTGCCAGTAGTATCGGGGATTTGAACACTGAAGCTTTCTTT.

Only one count was recorded for this clone. The genes are TRBV10-1 and TRBJ2-1; 8 bases match TRBD2. Germline V gene sequence: CDR1 WNHNN, CDR2 SYGVQD (reference sequence). CDR3 length: 18 amino acids. The V gene end was trimmed by 6 bases and the J gene end by 0 bases; junction bases not matched to a gene: 13. The CDR3 is CASSPGDSSGISYNEQFF. DNA for the CDR3: TGCGCCAGCAGCCCGGGTGATAGTAGCGGGATCTCCTACAATGAGCAGTTCTTC.